What follows are 24 T cell receptor beta chains derived from one specimen sequenced in a study of neoadjuvant anti-PD-1 for oral cavity cancer. TCRdb keeps only in-frame clones here, not all; method: immunoSEQ multiplex PCR. The sample shows about 37,000 clones, 30% to 40% of them seen only once. Specified time point: after neoadjuvant nivolumab, at surgical resection. Specimen: tumor tissue, collected after nivolumab (anti-PD-1) treatment. These receptors all stem from a person aged 35-79 years with oral cavity squamous cell carcinoma.

The chain has TRBV30 and TRBJ1-4; D gene uncertain. Germline CDR1 and CDR2: GTSNPN and SVGIG (reference sequence). V dropped 2 bases and J dropped 2 bases, with 9 bases sitting between them. The CDR3 length is 14 residues. The CDR3 spells CAWSRRLTNEKLFF. The CDR3, as DNA: TGTGCCTGGAGTAGGAGGTTGACTAATGAAAAACTGTTTTTT.

The chain recombines TRBV27 with TRBJ2-5; no clear D. The germline V and J ends were trimmed by 3 bases and 4 bases, with 9 bases remaining between them. The CDR3 consists of 13 residues. Germline CDR1 MNHEY, CDR2 SMNVEV (reference sequence). CDR3 DNA sequence: TGTGCCAGCAGTTTCGGGTACCGAGAGACCCAGTACTTC. Translation: CASSFGYRETQYF.

The sample holds a few counts of this clone. The rearrangement uses TRBV18 and TRBJ1-2; D call uncertain. From germline, CDR1 is KGHSH and CDR2 LQKENI. V gave up 3 bases and J gave up 3 bases, with 17 bases separating them. The CDR3 has 16 amino acids. CDR3 sequence: CASSPPDWGGYYGYTF. In nucleotides, the CDR3 is TGTGCCAGCTCACCCCCAGACTGGGGTGGATACTATGGCTACACCTTC.

The CDR3, as DNA: TGTGCCACCAGCATCCATGACAGGGGCAATGAGCAGTTCTTC. The encoded protein is CATSIHDRGNEQFF. The chain couples TRBV15 to TRBJ2-1, with 8 bases matching TRBD1. The CDR3 totals 14 residues. Germline V gene sequence: CDR1 LNHNV, CDR2 YYDKDF (reference sequence). V lost 4 bases, J lost 6 bases, and 5 bases stayed unmatched.

The V call is TRBV7-9, the J call TRBJ2-2, with 7 bases that match TRBD1. Trimming took 5 bases from V and 1 from J; bases not matched to a gene: 7. The germline CDR1 and CDR2 sequences are SEHNR and FQNEAQ (reference sequence). CDR3 length: 16 residues. For the CDR3, the DNA is TGTGCCAGCAGCCCCTATCGGGACAGGAACACCGGGGAGCTGTTTTTT. This codes for CASSPYRDRNTGELFF.

This clone was detected only a few times. CDR3 in amino acids: CASSHLVPGRGGNTIYF. The CDR3, as DNA: TGTGCCAGCAGCCACCTGGTACCAGGGAGAGGAGGAAACACCATATATTTT. The gene calls are TRBV7-9 and TRBJ1-3, with D possibly TRBD1 on 5 matching bases. Germline loops: CDR1 SEHNR, CDR2 FQNEAQ (reference sequence). The ends were cut back, 5 bases at V and 4 bases at J, with 21 bases in the middle. The length of the CDR3 is 17 residues.

The chain employs TRBV5-1 and TRBJ2-1, with TRBD1 matching 9 bases. J lost 8 bases, V lost 4 bases, and 10 bases had no gene match. The CDR3 contains 15 residues. CDR1 is SGHRS and CDR2 is YFSETQ in the germline V gene. In DNA, the CDR3 is TGCGCCAGCAGCGACCGACAGGGGGGTTTGTATGAGCAGTTCTTC. Translating it yields CASSDRQGGLYEQFF.

The chain carries TRBV30 and TRBJ1-5, with D tentatively TRBD1 (5 bases). CDR1 is GTSNPN, CDR2 SVGIG, per germline (reference sequence). CDR3 length: 16 amino acids. V gave up 2 bases and J gave up 6 bases, with 20 bases separating them. CDR3 sequence reads: CAWSSQNPPGTQPQHF. The CDR3 nucleotides are TGTGCCTGGAGTAGTCAGAATCCCCCCGGGACTCAGCCCCAGCATTTT.

The chain has TRBV9 and TRBJ1-2; D is unresolved. Germline values: CDR1 SGDLS, CDR2 YYNGEE. Trimming removed 5 bases at V and 5 bases at J, with 16 bases between. The CDR3 sequence is 14 residues long. Here the CDR3 reads CASSQDPEGYGYTF. CDR3 in DNA: TGTGCCAGCAGTCAAGACCCGGAGGGATATGGCTACACCTTC.

V gene TRBV30 combines with J gene TRBJ2-5; the match to TRBD2 covers 9 bases. Germline CDR1 reads GTSNPN; CDR2 reads SVGIG (reference sequence). V trimming: 5 bases; J trimming: 5 bases; junction bases outside the gene matches: 12. The CDR3 runs to 15 residues. The CDR3 DNA reads TGTGCCTGGGGGCTAGCGGGGTCCAGGCTGGAGACCCAGTACTTC. Encoded protein: CAWGLAGSRLETQYF.

This chain joins TRBV25-1 and TRBJ1-5; D might be TRBD1 (5 bases). CDR1 MGHDK and CDR2 SYGVNS come from the germline V gene. The ends were cut back, 4 bases at V and 4 bases at J, with 8 bases in the middle. This CDR3 is 13 amino acids long. Here the CDR3 reads CASSVQGNQPQHF. DNA of the CDR3: TGTGCCAGCAGTGTGCAGGGAAATCAGCCCCAGCATTTT.

The chain joins TRBV18 to TRBJ2-5; maybe TRBD1 (8 bases). V lost 4 bases and J lost 3, with 15 bases in between. Germline V CDR1 and CDR2: KGHSH, LQKENI. The CDR3 has 15 residues. As DNA, the CDR3 is TGTGCCAGCTCACGCGAAACAGGGGGGGAAGAGACCCAGTACTTC. Its translation: CASSRETGGEETQYF. The variable domain in full, completed from reference TRBV18 and TRBJ2-5, reads NAGVMQNPRHLVRRRGQEARLRCSPMKGHSHVYWYRQLPEEGLKFMVYLQKENIIDESGMPKERFSAEFPKEGPSILRIQQVVRGDSAAYFCASSRETGGEETQYFGPGTRLLVL.

This clone was found many times. The chain carries TRBV7-6 and TRBJ1-4; D is perhaps TRBD1 (6 bases). There are 16 residues in the CDR3. V lost 2 bases to trimming and J lost 7 bases, with 17 bases between them. Germline CDR1 and CDR2: SGHVS and FNYEAQ. CDR3 region: CASSLRTARGSEKLFF. For the CDR3, the DNA is TGTGCCAGCAGCTTACGGACAGCCCGGGGAAGTGAAAAACTGTTTTTT.

This clone appeared a few times. The chain joins TRBV5-5 to TRBJ2-5; D is ambiguous. The V and J ends lost 0 bases and 1 base respectively, with 10 bases between them. Germline CDR1 reads SGHKS; CDR2 reads YYEKEE (reference sequence). There are 15 residues in the CDR3. The CDR3 coding sequence is TGTGCCAGCAGCTTGGGCGATAGGGTCCAAGAGACCCAGTACTTC. Translating gives CASSLGDRVQETQYF.

This clone came up a few times. V is TRBV5-1 and J is TRBJ1-1, with a possible D match to TRBD1 (6 bases). Germline CDR1 is SGHRS and CDR2 is YFSETQ. This CDR3 spans 14 amino acids. The V gene lost 4 bases and the J gene lost 3 bases, with 13 bases spanning the gap. The CDR3 reads CASSQGLGYTEAFF. In nucleotides, the CDR3 is TGCGCCAGCAGCCAGGGGCTGGGGTACACTGAAGCTTTCTTT.

V and J are TRBV7-9 and TRBJ2-5, with 7 bases matching TRBD2. The CDR3 contains 15 residues. Germline-derived CDR1 and CDR2 are SEHNR and FQNEAQ (reference sequence). Germline trimming cut 2 bases from V and 1 base from J; bases unmatched to any gene: 4. In DNA, the CDR3 is TGTGCCAGCAGCTTACGGCTAGCGGTCCAAGAGACCCAGTACTTC. It yields the protein CASSLRLAVQETQYF.

The chain joins TRBV5-5 to TRBJ1-3; D gene unclear. V lost 4 bases, J lost 4 bases, and 9 bases lay in between. Germline assignment: CDR1 SGHKS and CDR2 YYEKEE (reference sequence). The CDR3 sequence is 13 residues long. DNA for the CDR3: TGTGCCAGCAGCCCGGGGATGGGAAACACCATATATTTT. It yields the protein CASSPGMGNTIYF.

The J gene is TRBJ2-3, the V gene TRBV4-1, with 10 bases fitting TRBD2. Trimming removed 3 bases from V and 6 bases from J; junction bases left unmatched: 12. This CDR3 has 17 residues. The germline CDR1 and CDR2 sequences are MGHRA and YSYEKL. The CDR3 reads CASSQPLGLARADTQYF. The CDR3 DNA is TGCGCCAGCAGCCAGCCCCTGGGACTAGCGCGGGCCGATACGCAGTATTTT.

This clone was detected a few times. V and J are TRBV5-4 and TRBJ2-3, with D possibly called TRBD1 or TRBD2 (5 bases each). The CDR3 sequence is 13 residues long. Germline lookup yields CDR1 SGHNT and CDR2 YYREEE (reference sequence). The ends were cut back, 4 bases at V and 4 bases at J, with 10 bases in the middle. CDR3 in DNA: TGTGCCAGCAGCCAAGGGACGGCAGATACGCAGTATTTT. Translating gives CASSQGTADTQYF.

The chain employs TRBV6-5 and TRBJ1-5; D unresolved. V was cut by 5 bases and J by 0 bases, with 11 bases left in between. The CDR3 loop spans 15 amino acids. CDR1 is MNHEY and CDR2 is SVGAGI in the germline V gene. This CDR3 reads CASSPGLNSNQPQHF. In nucleotides, the CDR3 is TGTGCCAGCAGTCCTGGACTGAATAGCAATCAGCCCCAGCATTTT.

This clone was detected once. The chain has TRBV2 and TRBJ2-3, with 14 bases that match TRBD2. The V and J ends lost 4 bases and 6 bases, in that order; junction bases with no gene match: 15. This CDR3 is built from 19 residues. Germline CDR1 and CDR2: SNHLY and FYNNEI. CDR3 residues: CASSVPGQGLAGERDTQYF. Written as DNA, the CDR3 is TGTGCCAGCAGTGTACCGGGACAGGGACTAGCGGGAGAAAGGGATACGCAGTATTTT.

This clone was picked up many times. The J gene is TRBJ1-1, the V gene TRBV7-6; D is undetermined. The CDR3 is 13 residues long. The V end lost 0 bases, the J end lost 6 bases, and 8 bases lay between the germline ends. Germline V gene lookup returns CDR1 SGHVS and CDR2 FNYEAQ. The DNA for the CDR3 is TGTGCCAGCAGCTTAGCAGGTATGGCTGAAGCTTTCTTT. Its translation is CASSLAGMAEAFF.

This chain uses TRBV6-4 with TRBJ1-2; a possible D gene is TRBD1 (6 bases). The CDR3 runs 17 residues. V gave up 6 bases and J gave up 1 base, with 21 bases separating them. The germline gives CDR1 MRHNA, CDR2 SNTAGT. The CDR3 sequence: CASSLEGGQSRNYGYTF. CDR3 DNA: TGTGCCAGCAGCCTCGAGGGGGGCCAGTCTCGTAACTATGGCTACACCTTC.

This clone occurred a few times. The chain has TRBV7-3 and TRBJ2-5; TRBD2 matches at 9 bases. CDR1 is SGHTA and CDR2 is FQGTGA in the germline V gene. This CDR3 contains 15 residues. V lost 4 bases to trimming and J lost 4 bases; unmatched junction nucleotides: 7. This CDR3 is CASSSAGGRRETQYF. Written as DNA, the CDR3 is TGTGCCAGCAGCTCGGCGGGAGGGCGGCGAGAGACCCAGTACTTC.